Shown below are 27 T cell receptor beta chains from a single sample sequenced in a study of OX40 agonist ivuxolimab in advanced cancers. Sequencing was performed with immunoSEQ multiplex PCR; in TCRdb, only in-frame clones are kept and a portion is missing. The repertoire has 70,000 to 80,000 clones, 85% to 95% of them found once; the top ten carry 5.5% to 7%. The sample was CD4+ or CD8+ T cells sorted from blood, taken in a trial of the OX40 agonist ivuxolimab. The receptors were sampled from an adult with an advanced solid tumor such as melanoma, head and neck, liver or kidney cancer.

V gene TRBV19 combines with J gene TRBJ2-3; D is perhaps TRBD2 (6 bases). Germline CDR1 and CDR2: LNHDA and SQIVND (reference sequence). Deletions cut 1 base from V and 9 bases from J, with 14 bases between. The CDR3 loop spans 14 amino acids. CDR3 amino acids: CASSIVLTSKTQYF. The DNA of the CDR3 is TGTGCCAGTAGTATAGTCTTAACTAGCAAGACGCAGTATTTT.

In nucleotides, the CDR3 is TGCAGTGCTAGAGTGGGGGCCGAAGCTTTCTTT. Residues: CSARVGAEAFF. The chain couples TRBV20-1 to TRBJ1-1; D is possibly TRBD1 (6 bases). V lost 1 base, J lost 8 bases, and 8 bases lay in between. CDR3 size: 11 residues. Germline V gene sequence: CDR1 DFQATT, CDR2 SNEGSKA (reference sequence).

A remark on this clone: Other DNA sequences within the sample encode an identical CDR3. This CDR3 is CSARDSREQYF. The CDR3 region has the DNA TGCAGTGCTAGAGATAGCAGGGAGCAGTACTTC. The chain carries TRBV20-1 and TRBJ2-7; D is uncertain. The V end lost 0 bases, the J end lost 7 bases, and 7 bases lay between the germline ends. Looked up from germline, CDR1 is DFQATT and CDR2 is SNEGSKA (reference sequence). This CDR3 comprises 11 residues.

This clone was seen just once. The V call is TRBV7-3, the J call TRBJ2-2; 9 bases align to TRBD2. Germline V CDR1 and CDR2: SGHTA, FQGTGA. Trimming took 2 bases from V and 6 from J; bases not matched to a gene: 7. The CDR3 covers 16 residues. The DNA for the CDR3 is TGTGCCAGCAGCTTAGGAGTAGCGGGAGAAGCCGGGGAGCTGTTTTTT. Encoded protein: CASSLGVAGEAGELFF. Full variable domain (outside the CDR3, taken from reference TRBV7-3 and TRBJ2-2): GAGVSQTPSNKVTEKGKYVELRCDPISGHTALYWYRQSLGQGPEFLIYFQGTGAADDSGLPNDRFFAVRPEGSVSTLKIQRTERGDSAVYLCASSLGVAGEAGELFFGEGSRLTVL.

The V gene is TRBV29-1, the J gene TRBJ2-7, with D maybe TRBD2 (7 bases). From germline, CDR1 is SQVTM and CDR2 ANQGSEA. V was cut by 0 bases and J by 3 bases, with 15 bases left in between. The CDR3 extends over 15 amino acids. The CDR3 coding sequence is TGCAGCGTTGAAGAGGGCCGGGGGGCTTACTACGAGCAGTACTTC. Protein product: CSVEEGRGAYYEQYF.

The chain carries TRBV5-1 and TRBJ2-1; D unclear. The CDR3 totals 15 residues. Trimming took 0 bases from V and 8 from J, leaving 15 bases between them. CDR1 is SGHRS and CDR2 is YFSETQ in the germline V gene. This CDR3 is CASSLEDPLGHEQFF. As DNA, the CDR3 is TGCGCCAGCAGCTTGGAGGACCCCCTAGGCCATGAGCAGTTCTTC.

The chain combines TRBV4-1 with TRBJ2-7, with D possibly being TRBD2 (6 bases). The CDR3 sequence is 11 residues long. Germline V lookup: CDR1 MGHRA, CDR2 YSYEKL. V lost 5 bases and J lost 6, with 8 bases in between. The CDR3 spells CASSEEGEQYF. CDR3 DNA: TGCGCCAGCAGCGAGGAGGGCGAGCAGTACTTC.

CDR3 coding DNA: TGTGCCAGCAGCTTATTGGGCAATCAGCCCCAGCATTTT. Translation: CASSLLGNQPQHF. This chain uses TRBV5-6 with TRBJ1-5; D is uncertain. The V and J ends lost 2 bases and 2 bases respectively, with 5 bases between them. The CDR3 runs 13 residues. Germline CDR1 reads SGHDT; CDR2 reads YYEEEE.

The CDR3 nucleotides are TGTGCCAGCAGTTATCGGTTCGACCCTTCGGAAGGCTACACCTTC. Translated, it gives CASSYRFDPSEGYTF. The gene calls are TRBV6-5 and TRBJ1-2, with no clear D. Germline V CDR1 and CDR2: MNHEY, SVGAGI. CDR3 length: 15 amino acids. Trimming took off 3 bases at V and 8 bases at J, with 19 bases between the two ends.

CDR3 loop: CASRAGGAHNEQFF. In nucleotides, the CDR3 is TGCGCCAGCAGGGCAGGGGGCGCCCACAATGAGCAGTTCTTC. The V call is TRBV5-1, the J call TRBJ2-1; 8 positions match TRBD1. Germline lookup yields CDR1 SGHRS and CDR2 YFSETQ. J was trimmed by 5 bases and V by 5 bases; bases with no gene match: 6. The CDR3 has 14 residues.

The chain joins TRBV5-1 to TRBJ2-7, with 10 nucleotides matching TRBD1. The germline V gene has CDR1 SGHRS and CDR2 YFSETQ. V dropped 7 bases and J dropped 1; count of bases not matched to a gene: 5. This CDR3 spans 14 amino acids. The CDR3 loop is CASHPGQGSYEQYF. CDR3 nucleotides: TGCGCCAGCCATCCGGGACAGGGGTCCTACGAGCAGTACTTC.

The chain is built from TRBV19 and TRBJ2-7; D not certain. Per the germline V gene, CDR1 is LNHDA and CDR2 is SQIVND (reference sequence). V was clipped by 2 bases and J by 3 bases, with 8 bases between them. CDR3 size: 13 residues. The CDR3, as DNA: TGTGCCAGTAGTATATGGACGGGCTACGAGCAGTACTTC. Its translation: CASSIWTGYEQYF.

This clone turned up a few times. J is TRBJ1-3 and V is TRBV7-9, with D hard to call. Germline V gives CDR1 SEHNR, CDR2 FQNEAQ (reference sequence). The V end was cut by 1 base, the J end by 0 bases, with 7 bases between. This CDR3 region has 15 residues. Here the CDR3 reads CASSLGLVSGNTIYF. CDR3 bases: TGTGCCAGCAGCTTAGGTCTGGTCTCTGGAAACACCATATATTTT.

The V and J genes are TRBV6-5 and TRBJ2-7; D not resolved. This CDR3 is built from 11 residues. CDR1 is MNHEY and CDR2 is SVGAGI in the germline V gene. Trimming removed 8 bases at V and 5 bases at J, with 10 bases between. CDR3 DNA sequence: TGTGCCAGCTCCGCCGCGGACGAGCAGTACTTC. Its translation is CASSAADEQYF.

This chain uses TRBV6-6 with TRBJ2-7; 7 bases match TRBD2. Germline-derived CDR1 and CDR2 are MNHNY and SVGAGI (reference sequence). Trimming at V came to 6 bases and at J to 4 bases, leaving 6 bases not matched to a gene. This CDR3 is 13 amino acids long. CDR3 DNA: TGTGCCAGCAGCCACGGCGGGGGTTACGAGCAGTACTTC. This gives the protein CASSHGGGYEQYF.

The chain links TRBV7-9 to TRBJ2-7, with 12 bases aligning to TRBD2. From germline, CDR1 is SEHNR and CDR2 FQNEAQ (reference sequence). J gave up 5 bases and V 4 bases, and 9 bases lay outside the gene matches. CDR3 length: 16 amino acids. The CDR3 sequence: CASSYSSGRAYHEQYF. For the CDR3, the DNA is TGTGCCAGCAGCTACTCTAGCGGGAGGGCCTACCACGAGCAGTACTTC. Using reference TRBV7-9 and TRBJ2-7 for the parts outside the CDR3, the full variable domain is DTGVSQNPRHKITKRGQNVTFRCDPISEHNRLYWYRQTLGQGPEFLTYFQNEAQLEKSRLLSDRFSAERPKGSFSTLEIQRTEQGDSAMYLCASSYSSGRAYHEQYFGPGTRLTVT.

The rearrangement joins TRBV7-9 to TRBJ2-7; TRBD1 matches at 7 bases. Trimming at V came to 4 bases and at J to 2 bases, leaving 2 bases not matched to a gene. The CDR3 has 13 amino acids. Germline CDR1 SEHNR, CDR2 FQNEAQ (reference sequence). This chain's CDR3 is CASSSGQTYEQYF. The CDR3 region has the DNA TGTGCCAGCAGCTCGGGACAGACCTACGAGCAGTACTTC. The whole variable domain, filled in from reference TRBV7-9 and TRBJ2-7, reads DTGVSQNPRHKITKRGQNVTFRCDPISEHNRLYWYRQTLGQGPEFLTYFQNEAQLEKSRLLSDRFSAERPKGSFSTLEIQRTEQGDSAMYLCASSSGQTYEQYFGPGTRLTVT.

The V gene is TRBV5-4, the J gene TRBJ2-5; 8 bases are shared with TRBD1. The CDR3 is made up of 17 amino acids. Unmatched junction bases numbered 8, after V lost 1 base and J lost 0 bases. Germline CDR1 and CDR2: SGHNT and YYREEE (reference sequence). As DNA, the CDR3 is TGTGCCAGCAGCTTGTGGTTGGACAGGGAAGACCAAGAGACCCAGTACTTC. Its protein product is CASSLWLDREDQETQYF.

This chain uses TRBV30 with TRBJ1-3; weak D call: TRBD1 (6 bases). The germline gives CDR1 GTSNPN, CDR2 SVGIG (reference sequence). Trimming took 3 bases from V and 0 from J, leaving 15 bases between them. The CDR3 has 16 amino acids. CDR3 amino acids: CAWRETGQLSGNTIYF. In DNA form, the CDR3 reads TGTGCCTGGAGAGAAACGGGACAACTCTCTGGAAACACCATATATTTT.

This chain connects TRBV10-3 to TRBJ1-1; the D gene is possibly TRBD1 (6 bases). The CDR3 has 13 amino acids. CDR1 ENHRY and CDR2 SYGVKD come from the germline V gene. Trimming removed 10 bases from V and 1 base from J, with 13 bases in between. For the CDR3, the DNA is TGTGCCAGTACAGGGATCGAGAACACTGAAGCTTTCTTT. This translates into CASTGIENTEAFF.

This clone was detected only a few times. The chain combines TRBV5-4 with TRBJ2-2; 9 nucleotides line up with TRBD2. The CDR3 spans 17 residues. The V segment lost 2 bases and the J segment 7 bases; nucleotides outside the gene matches: 12. Germline V gene lookup returns CDR1 SGHNT and CDR2 YYREEE (reference sequence). The CDR3 coding sequence is TGTGCCAGCAGCTTAGTAAAGGGACTAGCAGTTTACGGGGAGCTGTTTTTT. Encoded protein: CASSLVKGLAVYGELFF.

The chain carries TRBV2 and TRBJ2-1, with a weak D call TRBD2 (5 bases). CDR1 is SNHLY, CDR2 FYNNEI, per germline. This CDR3 is 16 amino acids long. Trimming removed 5 bases at V and 0 bases at J, with 14 bases between. CDR3 sequence reads: CASSPGSQLSYNEQFF. CDR3 sequence (DNA): TGTGCCAGCAGTCCGGGATCCCAGCTCTCCTACAATGAGCAGTTCTTC.

V is TRBV6-1 and J is TRBJ1-1; D remains unclear. Looked up from germline, CDR1 is MNHNS and CDR2 is SASEGT. The CDR3 length is 14 residues. V lost 5 bases, J lost 5 bases, and 15 bases lay in between. CDR3 in DNA: TGTGCCAGCAGTCAGGCCCCGTACGGGACTGAAGCTTTCTTT. Residues: CASSQAPYGTEAFF.

V is TRBV29-1 and J is TRBJ1-2; D not certain. Germline-derived CDR1 and CDR2 are SQVTM and ANQGSEA. V dropped 2 bases and J dropped 6 bases, with 7 bases sitting between them. CDR3 length equals 11 residues. DNA of the CDR3: TGCAGCGTTGAAAAATGGGATGGCTACACCTTC. It yields the protein CSVEKWDGYTF.

V gene TRBV27 combines with J gene TRBJ1-1; no definite D call. Trimming shortened V by 4 bases and J by 6 bases, and 18 bases separated the two germline ends. Per germline, CDR1 MNHEY and CDR2 SMNVEV (reference sequence). The length of the CDR3 is 15 residues. The CDR3 nucleotides are TGTGCCAGCAGTTCTTACACGGAAAGGCACCCTGAAGCTTTCTTT. Translating it yields CASSSYTERHPEAFF.

The chain is built from TRBV4-3 and TRBJ2-3; 8 bases agree with TRBD1. Losses at the gene ends were 1 base for V and 3 bases for J; bases not matched to a gene: 9. Per the germline V gene, CDR1 is LGHNA and CDR2 is YSLEER. The CDR3 totals 17 residues. The CDR3, as DNA: TGCGCCAGCAGCCAAGTCGACAGGGGTGGACAGACAGATACGCAGTATTTT. Translation gives CASSQVDRGGQTDTQYF.

On this clone: One end of the junction varies from germline; a read error may be responsible. The sample contains more than one DNA sequence encoding this CDR3. The genes are TRBV9 and TRBJ2-7, with 10 bases matching TRBD1. Germline loops: CDR1 SGDLS, CDR2 YYNGEE. The CDR3 covers 16 residues. DNA of the CDR3: TGTGCCAGTAGCGTAGCCCCCGGGACAGGGGCCTACGAGCAGTACTTC. Protein product: CASSVAPGTGAYEQYF.